The sequence of this TCR beta chain was determined in a study of T cell repertoires in cytomegalovirus infection (dated 2019 in TCRdb). A note on the overall study: Alongside well-studied HLA-B-restricted epitopes, the peptide stimulations were aimed at recently identified HLA-C-restricted CMV epitopes, whose presentation resists viral immunomodulation. Because public TCR beta signatures pointed to carriage of CMV infection together with the matching HLA type, the HLA type of each donor mattered for the analysis.

Data came from an Illumina HiSeq 1500. The raw public reads went through TCRdb reprocessing: fastp at Q25, MiXCR clone calling, in-frame beta chains kept. Rows are combined by CDR3 protein, so each entry shows the most common genes and DNA. This sample gives roughly 180,000 distinct CDR3 sequences in total; less than 25% of them show up just once. The ten largest clones capture about 25% of the sample. This clonotype was seen more than once but under ten times. Its antigen has not been determined. No base quality information exists; no much larger clone differs at one position. Per the publication, the treatment or condition label means: in vitro stimulation with specific CMV peptide epitopes to enrich CMV-specific T cells. Including the terminal cysteine and phenylalanine, the CDR3 comprises 18 residues. Just CDR3 DNA is preserved here, 54 bases in frame from base 1. The germline ends are 16 bases apart after V is trimmed by 4 bases and J by 0 bases. Via the germline V gene, CDR1 is SGHAT and CDR2 FQNNGV.

The paper as a whole reports these results and caveats: The ex vivo response was dominated by HLA-C-restricted CMV-specific TCR beta clonotypes, which also provided the single most frequent clonotype in two of eight donors. In both this cohort and an independent cohort of several hundred donors, the cumulative frequency of public TCR beta family members distinguished carriers of CMV infection plus the relevant HLA type.

The sequence joins TRBV11-2 to TRBJ2-6; a tentative D match to TRBD2 spans 8 bases. The receptor comes from a human donor in good health (CMV status not recorded). Some clones in this sample may be carry-over from other donors' samples. Sequenced material: CD8+ T cells from cultured PBMCs, taken from culture after CMV antigen stimulation. DNA sequence: TGTGCCAGCAGCTCCCGGGAGGGACAGAGCTCTGGGGCCAACGTCCTGACTTTC. This codes for CASSSREGQSSGANVLTF.